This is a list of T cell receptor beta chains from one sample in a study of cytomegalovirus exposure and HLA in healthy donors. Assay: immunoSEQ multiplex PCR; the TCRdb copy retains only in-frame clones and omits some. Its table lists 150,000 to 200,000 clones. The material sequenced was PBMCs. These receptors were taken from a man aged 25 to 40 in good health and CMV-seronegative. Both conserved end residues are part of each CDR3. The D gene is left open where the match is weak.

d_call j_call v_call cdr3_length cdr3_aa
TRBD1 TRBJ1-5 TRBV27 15 CASSPAGTGVQPQHF
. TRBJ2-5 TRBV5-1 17 CASSLEGRGAPSETQYF
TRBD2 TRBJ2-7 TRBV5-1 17 CASSSGLAGGSSYEQYF
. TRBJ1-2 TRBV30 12 CAWKLNRDGYTF
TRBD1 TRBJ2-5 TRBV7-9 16 CASSLGTGPVSETQYF
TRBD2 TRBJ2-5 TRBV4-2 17 CASSQARRGGEGETQYF
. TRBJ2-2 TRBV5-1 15 CASSLQVFGTGELFF
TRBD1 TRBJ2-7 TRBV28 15 CASSFADRPGSEQYF
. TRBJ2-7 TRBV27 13 CASSPGRNYEQYF
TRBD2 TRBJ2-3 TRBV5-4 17 CASSPGLAGGPVDTQYF
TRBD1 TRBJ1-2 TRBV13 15 CASSPGQGVGYGYTF
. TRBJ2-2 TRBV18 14 CASSVNRDPGELFF
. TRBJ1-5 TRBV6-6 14 CASTYGLGAQPQHF
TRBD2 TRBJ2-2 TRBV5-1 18 CASSLVPSGGAYTGELFF
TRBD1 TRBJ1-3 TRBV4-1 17 CASSPFSQGARGNTIYF
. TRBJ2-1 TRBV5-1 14 CASNPGGLYNEQFF
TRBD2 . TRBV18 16 CASSPRLAGGAGEQYF
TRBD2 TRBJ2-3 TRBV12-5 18 CASGLPGLAGVSTDTQYF
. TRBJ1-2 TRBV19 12 CASTLGHYGYTF
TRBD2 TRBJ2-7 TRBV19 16 CASSLPRGGESYEQYF
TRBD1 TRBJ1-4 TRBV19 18 CASSINLGTGTRSEKLFF
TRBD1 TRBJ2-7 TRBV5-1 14 CASSPSGQAYEQYF
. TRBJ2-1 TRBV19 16 CASSIQGGAFFHEQFF
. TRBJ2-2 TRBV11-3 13 CASRGWGRGELFF
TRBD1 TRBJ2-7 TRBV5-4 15 CASSAGTGGSYEQYF
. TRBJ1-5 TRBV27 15 CASSPLAYSNQPQHF
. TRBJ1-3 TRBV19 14 CASRGGAPGNTIYF
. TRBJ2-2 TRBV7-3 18 CASSSPAPGHINTGELFF
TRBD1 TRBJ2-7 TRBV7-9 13 CASSQGQDYEQYF
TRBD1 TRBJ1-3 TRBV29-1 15 CSVEDNTGEGNTIYF
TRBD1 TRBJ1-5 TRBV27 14 CASSFQGADQPQHF